This TCR beta chain was recorded in a study of beta chain features in type 1 diabetes. Study results and limitations: The study found fewer insertions and more deletions at VDJ junctions in type 1 diabetes patients.

The ends were cut back, 5 bases at V and 11 bases at J, with 4 bases in the middle. From germline, CDR1 is MNHEY and CDR2 SVGAGI. CDR3 length: 9 residues. Researchers reported sorting CD4+ naive, central memory, regulatory and stem cell-like memory cells via CD45RO/CCR7/CD25/CD127/CD95/CD27. The sequenced template was cDNA made from the entire isolated RNA. Profiling relied on immunoSEQ multiplex PCR, and the TCRdb table lists in-frame clones only, not all of them. Among some 44,000 clones listed, roughly 49% were seen once. On this clone itself: The antigen is unknown.

This clonotype originated in a young woman in good health. The rearrangement joins TRBV6-5 to TRBJ2-1; no reliable D call. Sequenced: Tregs from blood. The DNA of the CDR3 is TGTGCCAGCAGTCGTCAGCAGTTCTTC. It yields the protein CASSRQQFF.